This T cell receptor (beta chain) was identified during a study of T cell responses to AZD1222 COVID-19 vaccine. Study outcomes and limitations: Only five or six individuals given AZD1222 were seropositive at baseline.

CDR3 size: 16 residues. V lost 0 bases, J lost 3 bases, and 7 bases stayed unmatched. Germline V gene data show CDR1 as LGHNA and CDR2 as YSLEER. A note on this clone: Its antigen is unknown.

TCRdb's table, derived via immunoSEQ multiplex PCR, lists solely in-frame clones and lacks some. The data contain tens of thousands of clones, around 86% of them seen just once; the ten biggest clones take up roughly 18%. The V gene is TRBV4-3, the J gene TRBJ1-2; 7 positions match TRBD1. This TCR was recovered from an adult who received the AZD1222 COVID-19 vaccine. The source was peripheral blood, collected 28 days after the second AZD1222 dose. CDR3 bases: TGCGCCAGCAGCCAAGATCTTCTAACAGGGGACTATGGCTACACCTTC. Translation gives CASSQDLLTGDYGYTF.